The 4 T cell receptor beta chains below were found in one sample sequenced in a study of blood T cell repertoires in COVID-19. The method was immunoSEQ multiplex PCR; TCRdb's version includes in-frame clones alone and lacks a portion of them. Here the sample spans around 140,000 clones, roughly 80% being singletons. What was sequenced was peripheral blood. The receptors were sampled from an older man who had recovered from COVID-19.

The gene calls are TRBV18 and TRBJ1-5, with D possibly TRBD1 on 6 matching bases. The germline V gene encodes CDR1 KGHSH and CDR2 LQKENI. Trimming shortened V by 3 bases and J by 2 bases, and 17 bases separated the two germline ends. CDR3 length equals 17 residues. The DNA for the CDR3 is TGTGCCAGCTCACCGTGGACAGTATCCGGAGGCAATCAGCCCCAGCATTTT. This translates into CASSPWTVSGGNQPQHF.

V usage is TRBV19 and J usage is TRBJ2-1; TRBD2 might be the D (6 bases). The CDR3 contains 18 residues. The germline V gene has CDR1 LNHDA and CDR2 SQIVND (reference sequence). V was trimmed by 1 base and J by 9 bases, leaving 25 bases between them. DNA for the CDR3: TGTGCCAGTAGTATAGGGACTCCTAGGGACTCCGTCAGAGGTGAGCAGTTCTTC. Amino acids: CASSIGTPRDSVRGEQFF.

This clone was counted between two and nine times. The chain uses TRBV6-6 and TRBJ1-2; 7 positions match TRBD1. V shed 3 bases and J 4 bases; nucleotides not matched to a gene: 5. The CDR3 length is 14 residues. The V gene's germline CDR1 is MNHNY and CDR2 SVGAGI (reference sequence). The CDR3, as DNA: TGTGCCAGCAGTTATGAAGGGGGCAGCTATGGCTACACCTTC. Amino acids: CASSYEGGSYGYTF.

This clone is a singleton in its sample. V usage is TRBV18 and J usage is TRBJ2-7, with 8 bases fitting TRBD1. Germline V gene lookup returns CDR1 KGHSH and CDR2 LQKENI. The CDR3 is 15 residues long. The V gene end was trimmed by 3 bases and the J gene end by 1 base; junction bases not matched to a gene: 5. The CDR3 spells CASSPSRDRSYEQYF. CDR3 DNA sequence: TGTGCCAGCTCACCCTCCCGGGACAGGTCCTACGAGCAGTACTTC.